The source of this T cell receptor beta chain is a study of cytomegalovirus exposure and HLA in healthy donors. This clone turned up a few times. As yet, its antigen is unknown. Whole-study results and caveats: Accurate predictions that matched the HLA-A and HLA-B alleles of most subjects were reportedly made from TCR beta sequences. The authors later found most CMV-associated TCR beta chains appeared HLA-restricted. Later analysis suggested links between common viral pathogens and several top significant clusters.

Primers: 60 Vbeta forward and 13 Jbeta reverse. Libraries were prepared by immunoSEQ multiplex PCR; TCRdb keeps only in-frame clonotypes and omits some of them. The sample shows under 200,000 clones, around three quarters of them seen only once. The junction had 8 bases not matched to a gene; V was cut back by 1 base and J by 3 bases. This CDR3 spans 17 amino acids. Per the germline V gene, CDR1 is LGHNA and CDR2 is YSLEER. Sample: PBMCs. This chain uses TRBV4-3 with TRBJ1-3; 8 nucleotides align to TRBD1. This TCR was sampled from a woman between 25 and 40 years old in good health and CMV-seronegative. The CDR3 DNA reads TGCGCCAGCAGCCAAGCTTACAGGGGGTCCGGTGGAAACACCATATATTTT. This encodes CASSQAYRGSGGNTIYF.